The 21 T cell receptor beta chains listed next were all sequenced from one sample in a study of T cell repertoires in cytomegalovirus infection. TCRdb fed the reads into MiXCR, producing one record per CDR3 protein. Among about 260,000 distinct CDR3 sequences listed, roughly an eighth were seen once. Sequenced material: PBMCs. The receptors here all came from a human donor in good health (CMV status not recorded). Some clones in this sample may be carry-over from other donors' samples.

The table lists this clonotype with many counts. Here the CDR3 reads CASSLVVRAGANVLTF. Written as DNA, the CDR3 is TGTGCCAGCAGCTTAGTTGTAAGGGCTGGGGCCAACGTCCTGACTTTC. The chain joins TRBV7-2 to TRBJ2-6; D remains unclear. Trimming shortened V by 1 base and J by 2 bases, and 9 bases separated the two germline ends. CDR1 and CDR2 from the germline V gene are SGHTA and FQGNSA. CDR3 length equals 16 residues.

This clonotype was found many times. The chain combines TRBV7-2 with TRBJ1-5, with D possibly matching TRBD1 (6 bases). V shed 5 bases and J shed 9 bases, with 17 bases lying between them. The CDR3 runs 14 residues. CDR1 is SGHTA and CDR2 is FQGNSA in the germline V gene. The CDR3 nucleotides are TGTGCCAGCAGCGCCACAGGGTTGCAAGGGCCCCAGCATTTT. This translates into CASSATGLQGPQHF.

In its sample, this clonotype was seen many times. The CDR3: CASSSSSLEAFF. CDR3 sequence (DNA): TGTGCCAGCAGCTCCTCATCGTTAGAAGCTTTCTTT. The chain recombines TRBV7-2 with TRBJ1-1, with D unresolved. The germline CDR1 and CDR2 sequences are SGHTA and FQGNSA. Trimming removed 4 bases at V and 8 bases at J, with 11 bases between. There are 12 residues in the CDR3.

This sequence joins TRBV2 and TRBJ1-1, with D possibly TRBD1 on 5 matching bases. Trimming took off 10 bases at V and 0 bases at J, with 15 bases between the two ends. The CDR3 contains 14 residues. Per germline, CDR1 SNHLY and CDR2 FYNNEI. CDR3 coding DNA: TGTGCCACGATGAACTTACAGGTGAACACTGAAGCTTTCTTT. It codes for CATMNLQVNTEAFF.

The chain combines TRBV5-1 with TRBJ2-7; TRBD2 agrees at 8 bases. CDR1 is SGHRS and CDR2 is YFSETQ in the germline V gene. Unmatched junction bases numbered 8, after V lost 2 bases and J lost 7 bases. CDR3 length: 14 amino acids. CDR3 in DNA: TGCGCCAGCAGCTTCAGCGGGGGAACGAGGGAGCAGTACTTC. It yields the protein CASSFSGGTREQYF.

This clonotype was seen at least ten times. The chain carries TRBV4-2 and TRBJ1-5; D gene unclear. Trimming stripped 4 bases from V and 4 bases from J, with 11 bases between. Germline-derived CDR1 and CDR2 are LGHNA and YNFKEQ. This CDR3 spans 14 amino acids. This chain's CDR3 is CASSLGTENQPQHF. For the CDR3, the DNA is TGTGCCAGCAGCCTAGGAACAGAAAATCAGCCCCAGCATTTT.

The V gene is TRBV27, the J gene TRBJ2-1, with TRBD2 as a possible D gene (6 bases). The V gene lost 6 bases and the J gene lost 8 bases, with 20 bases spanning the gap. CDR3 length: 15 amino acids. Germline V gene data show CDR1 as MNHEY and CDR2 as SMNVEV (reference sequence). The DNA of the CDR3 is TGTGCCAGCAGAGATTGGGGCGGGGAGATGGATGAGCAGTTCTTC. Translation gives CASRDWGGEMDEQFF.

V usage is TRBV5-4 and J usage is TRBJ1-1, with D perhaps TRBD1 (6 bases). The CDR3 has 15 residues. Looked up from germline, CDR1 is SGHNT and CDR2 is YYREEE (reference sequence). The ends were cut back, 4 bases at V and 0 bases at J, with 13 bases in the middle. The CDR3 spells CASSAATGLNTEAFF. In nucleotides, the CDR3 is TGTGCCAGCAGCGCCGCGACAGGACTGAACACTGAAGCTTTCTTT.

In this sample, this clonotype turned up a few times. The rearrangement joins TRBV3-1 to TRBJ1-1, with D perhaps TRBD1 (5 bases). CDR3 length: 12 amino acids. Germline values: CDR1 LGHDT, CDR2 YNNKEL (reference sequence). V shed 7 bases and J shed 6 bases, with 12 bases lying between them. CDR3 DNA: TGTGCCAGCACCGATCGGGGCGCTGAAGCTTTCTTT. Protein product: CASTDRGAEAFF. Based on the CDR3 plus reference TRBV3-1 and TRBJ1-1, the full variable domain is DTAVSQTPKYLVTQMGNDKSIKCEQNLGHDTMYWYKQDSKKFLKIMFSYNNKELIINETVPNRFSPKSPDKAHLNLHINSLELGDSAVYFCASTDRGAEAFFGQGTRLTVV.

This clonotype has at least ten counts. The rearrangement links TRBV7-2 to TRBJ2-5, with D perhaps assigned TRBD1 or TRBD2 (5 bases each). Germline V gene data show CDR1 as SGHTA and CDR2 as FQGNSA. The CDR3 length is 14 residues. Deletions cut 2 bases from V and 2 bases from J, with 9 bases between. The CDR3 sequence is CASSLTGRQETQYF. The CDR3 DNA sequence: TGTGCCAGCAGCTTAACGGGACGGCAAGAGACCCAGTACTTC. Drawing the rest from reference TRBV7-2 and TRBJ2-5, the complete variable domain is GAGVSQSPSNKVTEKGKDVELRCDPISGHTALYWYRQSLGQGLEFLIYFQGNSAPDKSGLPSDRFSAERTGGSVSTLTIQRTQQEDSAVYLCASSLTGRQETQYFGPGTRLLVL.

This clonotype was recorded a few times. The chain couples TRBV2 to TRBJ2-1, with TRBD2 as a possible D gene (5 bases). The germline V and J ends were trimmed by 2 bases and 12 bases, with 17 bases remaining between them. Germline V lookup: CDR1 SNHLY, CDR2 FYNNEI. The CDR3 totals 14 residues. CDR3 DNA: TGTGCCAGCAGTGAAAACGGGGTAGGCGCTGTGCAGTTCTTC. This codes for CASSENGVGAVQFF.

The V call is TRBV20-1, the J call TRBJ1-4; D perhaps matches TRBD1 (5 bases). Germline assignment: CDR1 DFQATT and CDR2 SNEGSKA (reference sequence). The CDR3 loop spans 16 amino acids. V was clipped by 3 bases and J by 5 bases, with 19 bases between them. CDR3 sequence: CSARDAGRRANEKLFF. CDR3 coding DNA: TGCAGTGCTAGGGATGCAGGGAGAAGGGCAAATGAAAAACTGTTTTTT.

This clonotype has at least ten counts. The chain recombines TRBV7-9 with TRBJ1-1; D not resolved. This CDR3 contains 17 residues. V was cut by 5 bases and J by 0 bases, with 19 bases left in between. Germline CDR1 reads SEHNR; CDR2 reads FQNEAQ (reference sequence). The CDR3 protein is CASSETGRRRVNTEAFF. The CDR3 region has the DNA TGTGCCAGCAGCGAAACCGGGCGACGGCGGGTGAACACTGAAGCTTTCTTT.

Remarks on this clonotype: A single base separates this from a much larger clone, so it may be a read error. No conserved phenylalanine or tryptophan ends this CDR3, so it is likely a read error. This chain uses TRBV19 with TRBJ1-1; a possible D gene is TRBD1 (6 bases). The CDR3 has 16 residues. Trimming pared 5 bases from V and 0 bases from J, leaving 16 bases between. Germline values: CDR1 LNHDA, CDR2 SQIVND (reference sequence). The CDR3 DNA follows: TGTGCCAGTAGTTCCAGACAGGTGGTCATGAACACTGAAGCTTTCCTT. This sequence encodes CASSSRQVVMNTEAFL.

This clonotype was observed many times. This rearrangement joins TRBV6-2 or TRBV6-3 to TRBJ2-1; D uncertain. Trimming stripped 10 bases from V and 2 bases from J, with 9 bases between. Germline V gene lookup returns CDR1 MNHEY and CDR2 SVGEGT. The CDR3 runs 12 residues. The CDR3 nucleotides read TGTGCCACCAAAATGGCCTACAATGAGCAGTTCTTC. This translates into CATKMAYNEQFF.

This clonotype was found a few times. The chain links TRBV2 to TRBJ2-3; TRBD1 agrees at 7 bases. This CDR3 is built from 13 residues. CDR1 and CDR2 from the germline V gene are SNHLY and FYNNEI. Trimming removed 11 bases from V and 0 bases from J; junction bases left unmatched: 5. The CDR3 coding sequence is TGTGCCGGAAGACAGGGAAGCACAGATACGCAGTATTTT. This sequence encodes CAGRQGSTDTQYF.

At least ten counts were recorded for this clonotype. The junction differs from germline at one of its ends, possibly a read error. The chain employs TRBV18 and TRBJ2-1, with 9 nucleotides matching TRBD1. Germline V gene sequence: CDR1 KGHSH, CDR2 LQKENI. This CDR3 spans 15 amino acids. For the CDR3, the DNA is TGTGCCAGCTCAACACCGGGACAGGGCTACAATGAGCAGTTCTTC. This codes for CASSTPGQGYNEQFF.

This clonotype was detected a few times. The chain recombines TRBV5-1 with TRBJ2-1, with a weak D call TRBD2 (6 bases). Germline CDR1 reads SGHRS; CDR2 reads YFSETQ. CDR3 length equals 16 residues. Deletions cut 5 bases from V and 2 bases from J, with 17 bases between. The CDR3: CASRPGPGDPYNEQFF. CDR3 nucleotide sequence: TGCGCCAGCAGACCGGGGCCGGGGGACCCCTACAATGAGCAGTTCTTC.

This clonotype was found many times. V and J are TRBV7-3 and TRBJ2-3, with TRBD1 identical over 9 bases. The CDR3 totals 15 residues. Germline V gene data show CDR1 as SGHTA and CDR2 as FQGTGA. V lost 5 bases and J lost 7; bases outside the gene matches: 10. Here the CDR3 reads CASSTGTGWGNTQYF. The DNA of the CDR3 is TGTGCCAGCAGCACCGGGACAGGGTGGGGAAATACGCAGTATTTT.

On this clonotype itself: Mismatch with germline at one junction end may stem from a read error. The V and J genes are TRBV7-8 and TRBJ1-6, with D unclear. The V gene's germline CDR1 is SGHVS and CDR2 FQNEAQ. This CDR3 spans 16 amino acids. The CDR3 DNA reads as TGTGCCAGAAGCTTAATCCAAGACCGGGGAGGTTCACCCCGCCACTTT. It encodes CARSLIQDRGGSPRHF.

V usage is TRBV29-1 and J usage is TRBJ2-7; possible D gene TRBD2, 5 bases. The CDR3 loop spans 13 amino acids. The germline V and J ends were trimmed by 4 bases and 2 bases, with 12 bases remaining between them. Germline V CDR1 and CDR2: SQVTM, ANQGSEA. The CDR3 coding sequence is TGCAGCGTTGTACGGAAGCGGCCCTACGAGCAGTACTTC. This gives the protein CSVVRKRPYEQYF.